The next 19 T cell receptor beta chains were all read from a single sample in a study of T cells in Graves' hyperthyroidism and ophthalmopathy. Amplified TCR beta CDR3 regions derived from RNA transcripts. Carried out on the TCR CDR3, a first-round RT-PCR used the HTBI primer set. TCRdb itself ran the multiplex PCR reads through MiXCR, one entry per CDR3 protein. The sample records around 350,000 distinct CDR3 sequences, more than 14% being singletons. Source material: blood. Receptors were obtained from a woman aged 30 to 39 with Graves' ophthalmopathy.

This clonotype was recorded many times. V gene TRBV13 combines with J gene TRBJ2-3, with 7 bases matching TRBD1. The CDR3 consists of 17 residues. Germline values: CDR1 PRHDT, CDR2 FYEKMQ (reference sequence). The J segment lost 1 base and the V segment lost 5 bases, leaving 12 bases of the junction unmatched. The CDR3 nucleotides read TGTGCCAGCAGCATCCAGACAGGGTCGCTCGGCACAGATACGCAGTATTTT. Translation gives CASSIQTGSLGTDTQYF. Complete variable domain (other parts from reference TRBV13 and TRBJ2-3): AAGVIQSPRHLIKEKRETATLKCYPIPRHDTVYWYQQGPGQDPQFLISFYEKMQSDKGSIPDRFSAQQFSDYHSELNMSSLELGDSALYFCASSIQTGSLGTDTQYFGPGTRLTVL.

There are many counts of this clonotype. V gene TRBV18 combines with J gene TRBJ1-4, with D hard to call. V dropped 2 bases and J dropped 8 bases, with 9 bases sitting between them. CDR3 length equals 13 residues. Germline lookup yields CDR1 KGHSH and CDR2 LQKENI. The CDR3 DNA sequence: TGTGCCAGCTCACCAGGGCTGGAAGAAAAACTGTTTTTT. Translated, it gives CASSPGLEEKLFF.

This clonotype has ten or more counts. V and J are TRBV5-8 and TRBJ1-2; possibly TRBD1 for D (5 bases). This CDR3 spans 15 amino acids. The V end was cut by 1 base, the J end by 0 bases, with 10 bases between. Germline CDR1 is SGHTS and CDR2 is YDEGEE. The CDR3 loop is CASSLIGTANYGYTF. In DNA, the CDR3 is TGTGCCAGCAGCTTGATAGGGACGGCTAACTATGGCTACACCTTC.

This clonotype was found many times. J is TRBJ2-7 and V is TRBV6-2 or TRBV6-3, with D unresolved. Trimming took off 6 bases at V and 5 bases at J, with 14 bases between the two ends. The CDR3 length is 13 residues. Germline assignment: CDR1 MNHEY and CDR2 SVGEGT. CDR3 in amino acids: CASSPSALNEQYF. CDR3 in DNA: TGTGCCAGCAGCCCCAGCGCCCTCAACGAGCAGTACTTC.

This clonotype showed up many times. The J gene is TRBJ1-2, the V gene TRBV11-2; 7 bases are a match to TRBD1. Germline CDR1 and CDR2: SGHAT and FQNNGV. The junction had 4 bases not matched to a gene; V was cut back by 5 bases and J by 4 bases. CDR3 length equals 13 residues. As DNA, the CDR3 is TGTGCCAGCAGCCAGGGACAGACCTATGGCTACACCTTC. This sequence encodes CASSQGQTYGYTF.

This clonotype was detected many times. The chain links TRBV10-2 to TRBJ2-3; D remains unclear. The length of the CDR3 is 13 residues. Per the germline V gene, CDR1 is WSHSY and CDR2 is SAAADI. The germline V and J ends were trimmed by 2 bases and 1 base, with 4 bases remaining between them. This CDR3 reads CASSEVRTDTQYF. The CDR3 DNA follows: TGCGCCAGCAGTGAGGTCCGCACAGATACGCAGTATTTT.

The table lists this clonotype with a few counts. The chain is built from TRBV5-8 and TRBJ1-6; D unresolved. The CDR3 totals 15 residues. Germline CDR1 reads SGHTS; CDR2 reads YDEGEE. The V and J ends lost 1 base and 3 bases respectively, with 8 bases between them. The chain's CDR3 is CASSLTPLYNSPLHF. DNA of the CDR3: TGTGCCAGCAGCTTGACGCCACTCTATAATTCACCCCTCCACTTT. The variable domain in full, with the rest retrieved from reference TRBV5-8 and TRBJ1-6, is EAGVTQSPTHLIKTRGQQATLRCSPISGHTSVYWYQQALGLGLQFLLWYDEGEERNRGNFPPRFSGRQFPNYSSELNVNALELEDSALYLCASSLTPLYNSPLHFGNGTRLTVT.

The sample holds many counts of this clonotype. The chain uses TRBV20-1 and TRBJ2-5, with D unresolved. The V gene's germline CDR1 is DFQATT and CDR2 SNEGSKA (reference sequence). The germline V and J ends were trimmed by 7 bases and 4 bases, with 19 bases remaining between them. The CDR3 is made up of 14 amino acids. CDR3 in amino acids: CSVPPFKLAETQYF. CDR3 coding DNA: TGCAGTGTCCCCCCCTTCAAGTTGGCAGAGACCCAGTACTTC.

The chain recombines TRBV4-1 with TRBJ2-6; perhaps TRBD1 as D (5 bases). The V and J ends lost 0 bases and 0 bases respectively, with 12 bases between them. This CDR3 comprises 18 residues. The germline CDR1 and CDR2 sequences are MGHRA and YSYEKL. CDR3 loop: CASSQDVVGASGANVLTF. CDR3 nucleotide sequence: TGCGCCAGCAGCCAAGATGTGGTAGGGGCCTCTGGGGCCAACGTCCTGACTTTC.

This clonotype came up many times. The CDR3 bases are TGTGCCAGCAGTAGGGTGCGCCGCACAGATACGCAGTATTTT. Encoded protein: CASSRVRRTDTQYF. This chain links TRBV6-1 with TRBJ2-3, with no clear D. V was shortened by 5 bases and J by 1 base, with 10 bases between the two germline ends. CDR3 length: 14 amino acids. The germline gives CDR1 MNHNS, CDR2 SASEGT.

This clonotype was observed at least ten times. J is TRBJ2-7 and V is TRBV7-2, with 9 bases matching TRBD2. Germline V gene sequence: CDR1 SGHTA, CDR2 FQGNSA. Germline trimming cut 1 base from V and 3 bases from J; bases unmatched to any gene: 4. The CDR3 totals 15 residues. The CDR3, as DNA: TGTGCCAGCAGCTTAGGGGCGGGGGGGAACTACGAGCAGTACTTC. It codes for CASSLGAGGNYEQYF.

A note on this clonotype: This may be a read error, as it is one base from a much larger clone. The J gene is TRBJ2-3, the V gene TRBV4-1; 7 bases agree with TRBD1. V was clipped by 4 bases and J by 6 bases; unmatched bases: 10. This CDR3 has 15 amino acids. Looked up from germline, CDR1 is MGHRA and CDR2 is YSYEKL. The CDR3 DNA sequence: TGCGCCAGCAGCCTAGAATCCAGGGGGTGGGATACGCAGTATTTT. Translated, it gives CASSLESRGWDTQYF.

The table lists this clonotype with many counts. The chain links TRBV20-1 to TRBJ1-5; TRBD1 matches at 10 bases. V shed 5 bases, J shed 4 bases, and the junction held 8 bases outside the gene matches. This CDR3 has 15 residues. Germline CDR1 DFQATT, CDR2 SNEGSKA (reference sequence). The CDR3 protein is CSAPQAGQGNQPQHF. The CDR3 DNA reads as TGCAGTGCTCCTCAGGCGGGACAGGGGAATCAGCCCCAGCATTTT.

This clonotype was seen ten or more times. The genes are TRBV3-1 and TRBJ2-2, with 12 bases lining up with TRBD2. With 4 bases clipped from V and 6 bases from J, the junction kept 6 bases outside the gene matches. Germline V CDR1 and CDR2: LGHDT, YNNKEL (reference sequence). The length of the CDR3 is 16 residues. The CDR3 nucleotides read TGTGCCAGCAGCCTCCGGACTAGCGGGGTCGCCGGGGAGCTGTTTTTT. Its translation is CASSLRTSGVAGELFF.

About this clonotype itself: This clone may be a read error of a much larger clone one base away. V usage is TRBV11-3 and J usage is TRBJ2-1; 8 bases match TRBD1. CDR3 length: 15 amino acids. Germline CDR1 SGHNT, CDR2 YENEEA. DNA of the CDR3: TGTGCCAGCAGCTTGTGGACAGGGACGAACAATGGGCAGTTCTTC. It translates to CASSLWTGTNNGQFF.

This clonotype was detected ten times or more. The chain is built from TRBV27 and TRBJ2-2, with unresolved D. The CDR3 runs 15 residues. V lost 6 bases and J lost 0, with 11 bases in between. Germline-derived CDR1 and CDR2 are MNHEY and SMNVEV (reference sequence). The CDR3 loop is CASRDIRPNTGELFF. The CDR3 nucleotides are TGTGCCAGCAGAGATATTCGACCGAACACCGGGGAGCTGTTTTTT.

This clonotype was detected many times. The chain uses TRBV18 and TRBJ2-1; 9 bases agree with TRBD2. The V and J ends lost 3 bases and 7 bases, in that order; junction bases with no gene match: 10. CDR1 is KGHSH, CDR2 LQKENI, per germline. There are 16 residues in the CDR3. This CDR3 reads CASSPQVPSGVNEQFF. CDR3 nucleotides: TGTGCCAGCTCACCCCAAGTTCCTAGCGGGGTAAATGAGCAGTTCTTC.

The genes are TRBV11-2 and TRBJ2-7; D may be TRBD1 or TRBD2 (6 bases each). Germline V gene sequence: CDR1 SGHAT, CDR2 FQNNGV. Trimming left V 2 bases short and J 1 base short, with 18 bases between. This CDR3 contains 17 residues. The CDR3 protein is CASSLRWGRGSSYEQYF. The CDR3 nucleotides are TGTGCCAGCAGCTTACGATGGGGGCGGGGATCATCCTACGAGCAGTACTTC.

This clonotype was recorded a few times. The chain uses TRBV29-1 and TRBJ1-6, with TRBD1 matching 10 bases. The J segment lost 2 bases and the V segment lost 7 bases, leaving 5 bases of the junction unmatched. Germline V gene sequence: CDR1 SQVTM, CDR2 ANQGSEA. This CDR3 has 15 amino acids. CDR3: CSAAGTGAYNSPLHF. The CDR3 bases are TGCAGCGCTGCCGGGACAGGGGCCTATAATTCACCCCTCCACTTT.